This record looks at one TCR beta chain sequence and its context. The source of the sample is a study of control samples from healthy donors and cancer patients. The CDR3 consists of 14 residues. Germline trimming cut 4 bases from V and 7 bases from J; bases unmatched to any gene: 7. The germline V gene has CDR1 SGHRS and CDR2 YFSETQ. TCRdb's copy holds only in-frame clones and misses some; the assay was immunoSEQ multiplex PCR. This sample has approximately 120,000 clones, with around nine tenths found just once. The TCR comes from a man in his forties in good health. Sequenced input: blood. The chain combines TRBV5-1 with TRBJ1-2; 10 bases align to TRBD1. DNA for the CDR3: TGCGCCAGCAGCCAGGACAGGGGGGTGGGTGGCTACACCTTC. It yields the protein CASSQDRGVGGYTF.